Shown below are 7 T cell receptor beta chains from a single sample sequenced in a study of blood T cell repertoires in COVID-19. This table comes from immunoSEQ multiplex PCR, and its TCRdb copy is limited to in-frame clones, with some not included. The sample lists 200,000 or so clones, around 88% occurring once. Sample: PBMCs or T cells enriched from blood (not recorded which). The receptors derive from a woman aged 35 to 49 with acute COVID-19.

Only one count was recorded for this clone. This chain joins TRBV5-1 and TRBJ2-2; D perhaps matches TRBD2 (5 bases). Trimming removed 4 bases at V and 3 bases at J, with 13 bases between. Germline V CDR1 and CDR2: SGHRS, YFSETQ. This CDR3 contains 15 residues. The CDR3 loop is CASSNAGRYTGELFF. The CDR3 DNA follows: TGCGCCAGCAGCAACGCGGGTCGGTACACCGGGGAGCTGTTTTTT. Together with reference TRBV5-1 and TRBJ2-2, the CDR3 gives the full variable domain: KAGVTQTPRYLIKTRGQQVTLSCSPISGHRSVSWYQQTPGQGLQFLFEYFSETQRNKGNFPGRFSGRQFSNSRSEMNVSTLELGDSALYLCASSNAGRYTGELFFGEGSRLTVL.

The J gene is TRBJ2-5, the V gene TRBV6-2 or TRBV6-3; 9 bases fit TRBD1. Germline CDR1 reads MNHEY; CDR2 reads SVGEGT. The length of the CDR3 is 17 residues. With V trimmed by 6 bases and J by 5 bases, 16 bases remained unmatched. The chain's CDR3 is CASSPAPPQGAWETQYF. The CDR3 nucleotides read TGTGCCAGCAGCCCCGCACCTCCACAGGGGGCATGGGAGACCCAGTACTTC.

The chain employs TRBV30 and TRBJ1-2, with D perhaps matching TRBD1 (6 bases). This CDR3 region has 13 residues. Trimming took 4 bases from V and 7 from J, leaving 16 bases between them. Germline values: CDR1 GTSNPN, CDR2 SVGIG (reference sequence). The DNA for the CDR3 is TGTGCCTGGACCCATGGGGGGGCGGGTGGCTACACCTTC. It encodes CAWTHGGAGGYTF.

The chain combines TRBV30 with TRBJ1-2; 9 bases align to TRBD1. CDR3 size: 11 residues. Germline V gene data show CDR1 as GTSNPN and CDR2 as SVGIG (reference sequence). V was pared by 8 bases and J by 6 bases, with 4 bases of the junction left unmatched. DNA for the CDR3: TGTGCCCAAGGACAGGGGCATGGCTACACCTTC. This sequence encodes CAQGQGHGYTF.

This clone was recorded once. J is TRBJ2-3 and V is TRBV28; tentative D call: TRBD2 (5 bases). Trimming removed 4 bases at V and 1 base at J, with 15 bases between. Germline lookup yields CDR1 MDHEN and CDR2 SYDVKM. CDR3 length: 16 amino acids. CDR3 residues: CASSSGSGARTDTQYF. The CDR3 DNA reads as TGTGCCAGCAGTTCGGGGTCTGGAGCTCGCACAGATACGCAGTATTTT.

The CDR3 here is CATSDQGQGGGYEQYV. The CDR3 DNA reads TGTGCCACCAGTGACCAGGGACAGGGTGGGGGATACGAGCAGTACGTC. This chain connects TRBV24-1 to TRBJ2-7; 9 positions match TRBD1. V gave up 4 bases and J gave up 4 bases; unmatched junction bases: 10. CDR1 and CDR2 from the germline V gene are KGHDR and SFDVKD. CDR3 size: 16 residues.

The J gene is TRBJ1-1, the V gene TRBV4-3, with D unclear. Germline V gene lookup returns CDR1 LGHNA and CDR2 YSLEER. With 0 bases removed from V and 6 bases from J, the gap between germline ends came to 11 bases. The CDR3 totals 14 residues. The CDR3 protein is CASSQERGLAEAFF. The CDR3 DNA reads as TGCGCCAGCAGCCAAGAGAGAGGTCTCGCTGAAGCTTTCTTT.